This is a list of T cell receptor beta chains from one sample in a study of blood T cell repertoires in COVID-19. Method: immunoSEQ multiplex PCR; TCRdb's copy keeps in-frame clones and lacks some. The top ten hold 0.95% to 1.3% of the sample, which has 350,000 to 550,000 clones, more than 80% seen once. Sequenced: PBMCs or T cells enriched from blood (not recorded which). The receptors originated from a young man who had recovered from COVID-19. Each CDR3 is given with its conserved first and last residue. The D gene is left open where the match is weak. The listing skips clone size in some rows; elsewhere it reads once, few, many or a size class.

j_gene: TRBJ2-7
d_gene: -
v_gene: TRBV19
abundance: -
CDR3aa: CASSRKQGGEQYF
CDR3nt: TGTGCCAGTAGTAGAAAACAGGGCGGAGAGCAGTACTTC

j_gene: TRBJ1-1
d_gene: TRBD1
v_gene: TRBV30
abundance: -
CDR3aa: CAWSVAPKLPQGKHTEAFF
CDR3nt: TGTGCCTGGAGTGTAGCCCCCAAATTACCACAGGGGAAACACACTGAAGCTTTCTTT

j_gene: TRBJ2-7
d_gene: TRBD2
v_gene: TRBV19
abundance: -
CDR3aa: CASSPRGRANPYEQYF
CDR3nt: TGTGCCAGTAGTCCCCGCGGGAGGGCGAATCCCTACGAGCAGTACTTC

j_gene: TRBJ2-2
d_gene: -
v_gene: TRBV5-1
abundance: -
CDR3aa: CASSLDGPGELFF
CDR3nt: TGCGCCAGCAGCTTGGATGGGCCCGGGGAGCTGTTTTTT

j_gene: TRBJ2-5
d_gene: -
v_gene: TRBV19
abundance: -
CDR3aa: CASSLQQGGFIGETQYF
CDR3nt: TGTGCCAGTAGTCTCCAACAGGGGGGGTTCATCGGGGAGACCCAGTACTTC

j_gene: TRBJ1-1
d_gene: TRBD1
v_gene: TRBV19
abundance: -
CDR3aa: CASNGPTGMNTEAFF
CDR3nt: TGTGCCAGTAATGGGCCGACAGGGATGAACACTGAAGCTTTCTTT

j_gene: TRBJ2-4
d_gene: TRBD2
v_gene: TRBV6-1
abundance: -
CDR3aa: CASSDGGFAKNIQYF
CDR3nt: TGTGCCAGCAGTGACGGGGGGTTTGCCAAAAACATTCAGTACTTC

j_gene: TRBJ1-4
d_gene: -
v_gene: TRBV5-8
abundance: -
CDR3aa: CASSLSRGLRVNEKLFF
CDR3nt: TGTGCCAGCAGCTTGTCCAGGGGCCTAAGAGTTAATGAAAAACTGTTTTTT

j_gene: TRBJ2-7
d_gene: TRBD1
v_gene: TRBV7-8
abundance: -
CDR3aa: CASSYDRDLLYEQYF
CDR3nt: TGTGCCAGCAGCTACGACAGGGACCTTCTCTACGAGCAGTACTTC

j_gene: TRBJ2-7
d_gene: TRBD1
v_gene: TRBV12-5
abundance: -
CDR3aa: CASGSGWGQGAREQYF
CDR3nt: TGTGCTAGTGGATCGGGCTGGGGACAGGGGGCGCGGGAGCAGTACTTC

j_gene: TRBJ2-2
d_gene: TRBD1
v_gene: TRBV29-1
abundance: -
CDR3aa: CSVDGDRANTGELFF
CDR3nt: TGCAGCGTTGATGGCGACAGGGCTAACACCGGGGAGCTGTTTTTT

j_gene: TRBJ2-2
d_gene: TRBD1
v_gene: TRBV28
abundance: -
CDR3aa: CASLTSPGQGDSGELFF
CDR3nt: TGTGCCAGCCTAACCTCACCGGGACAGGGGGATTCCGGGGAGCTGTTTTTT

j_gene: TRBJ1-2
d_gene: -
v_gene: TRBV6-1
abundance: -
CDR3aa: CASSERSDLLGRYGYTF
CDR3nt: TGTGCCAGCAGTGAGAGGTCCGATCTTTTAGGTCGCTATGGCTACACCTTC

j_gene: TRBJ2-1
d_gene: TRBD2
v_gene: TRBV27
abundance: -
CDR3aa: CASSGLAGGQSSYNEQFF
CDR3nt: TGTGCCAGCAGTGGACTAGCGGGAGGCCAAAGCTCCTACAATGAGCAGTTCTTC

j_gene: TRBJ1-2
d_gene: TRBD1
v_gene: TRBV10-1
abundance: -
CDR3aa: CASSVGDRPTRATF
CDR3nt: TGCGCCAGCAGTGTCGGGGACAGACCAACGAGGGCCACCTTC

j_gene: TRBJ2-5
d_gene: TRBD2
v_gene: TRBV7-9
abundance: -
CDR3aa: CASSPTPISGGPQETQYF
CDR3nt: TGTGCCAGCAGCCCTACCCCCATAAGCGGGGGGCCCCAAGAGACCCAGTACTTC

j_gene: TRBJ2-4
d_gene: TRBD1
v_gene: TRBV19
abundance: -
CDR3aa: CASSIGGQGMDIQYF
CDR3nt: TGTGCCAGTAGTATAGGGGGACAGGGTATGGACATTCAGTACTTC

j_gene: TRBJ2-1
d_gene: -
v_gene: TRBV12-3/TRBV12-4
abundance: -
CDR3aa: CASRRVNNEQFF
CDR3nt: TGTGCCAGCAGGAGAGTGAACAATGAGCAGTTCTTC

j_gene: TRBJ2-7
d_gene: TRBD2
v_gene: TRBV6-5
abundance: -
CDR3aa: CASRPSMGEGYEQYF
CDR3nt: TGTGCCAGCAGGCCCTCCATGGGGGAGGGCTACGAGCAGTACTTC

j_gene: TRBJ1-4
d_gene: TRBD1
v_gene: TRBV15
abundance: -
CDR3aa: CATSTGTGINEKLFF
CDR3nt: TGTGCCACCAGCACCGGGACAGGGATTAATGAAAAACTGTTTTTT

j_gene: TRBJ2-3
d_gene: -
v_gene: TRBV24-1
abundance: -
CDR3aa: CATSDLLVGDTQYF
CDR3nt: TGTGCCACCAGTGATTTACTAGTCGGGGATACGCAGTATTTT

j_gene: TRBJ2-1
d_gene: TRBD2
v_gene: TRBV5-1
abundance: -
CDR3aa: CASSSRLAGNQQFF
CDR3nt: TGCGCCAGCAGCTCACGACTAGCGGGAAATCAGCAGTTCTTC

j_gene: TRBJ2-2
d_gene: TRBD2
v_gene: TRBV18
abundance: many
CDR3aa: CASSPRTLAGGPHTGELFF
CDR3nt: TGTGCCAGCTCACCAAGAACCCTAGCGGGAGGGCCCCACACCGGGGAGCTGTTTTTT

j_gene: TRBJ2-7
d_gene: TRBD1
v_gene: TRBV7-9
abundance: -
CDR3aa: CASSLRTGGEDEQYF
CDR3nt: TGTGCCAGCAGCTTACGGACAGGGGGCGAGGACGAGCAGTACTTC

j_gene: TRBJ2-1
d_gene: -
v_gene: TRBV19
abundance: few
CDR3aa: CASNHGTPGNEQFF
CDR3nt: TGTGCCAGTAATCACGGGACACCGGGTAATGAGCAGTTCTTC

j_gene: TRBJ2-2
d_gene: TRBD2
v_gene: TRBV19
abundance: -
CDR3aa: CASSSLLAGGGTGELFF
CDR3nt: TGTGCCAGTAGTTCCTTACTAGCGGGAGGAGGTACCGGGGAGCTGTTTTTT

j_gene: TRBJ2-5
d_gene: TRBD2
v_gene: TRBV5-1
abundance: -
CDR3aa: CASSPRTSGMWETQYF
CDR3nt: TGCGCCAGCAGCCCGAGGACTAGCGGGATGTGGGAGACCCAGTACTTC

j_gene: TRBJ1-6
d_gene: -
v_gene: TRBV2
abundance: -
CDR3aa: CASSSDSFAPLHF
CDR3nt: TGTGCCAGCAGCTCGGACAGTTTTGCACCCCTCCACTTT

j_gene: TRBJ1-6
d_gene: -
v_gene: TRBV10-3
abundance: once
CDR3aa: CAISESPDGRNSPLHF
CDR3nt: TGTGCCATCAGTGAGTCGCCGGACGGGAGGAATTCACCCCTCCACTTT

j_gene: TRBJ1-2
d_gene: TRBD1
v_gene: TRBV30
abundance: -
CDR3aa: CAWARGPVYGYTF
CDR3nt: TGTGCCTGGGCCAGGGGGCCCGTCTATGGCTACACCTTC